Shown below are 21 T cell receptor beta chains from a single sample sequenced in a study of blood T cell repertoires in COVID-19. The repertoire was sequenced with immunoSEQ multiplex PCR; TCRdb's copy has only in-frame clones and lacks some. This sample has hundreds of thousands of clones, with around 86% found just once. Sequencing was performed on peripheral blood. All receptors come from a man between 60 and 75 years old who had recovered from COVID-19.

The gene calls are TRBV19 and TRBJ1-4; 8 bases agree with TRBD1. The CDR3 sequence is 14 residues long. Germline V CDR1 and CDR2: LNHDA, SQIVND (reference sequence). The J segment lost 7 bases and the V segment lost 5 bases, leaving 6 bases of the junction unmatched. The CDR3 sequence: CASSPETGAEKLFF. As DNA, the CDR3 is TGTGCCAGTAGTCCCGAGACAGGGGCTGAAAAACTGTTTTTT.

This chain uses TRBV12-3 or TRBV12-4 with TRBJ2-7; D is perhaps TRBD2 (5 bases). The CDR3 runs 13 residues. V lost 4 bases to trimming and J lost 4 bases, with 11 bases between them. The CDR3 sequence: CASSWGAVYEQYF. DNA for the CDR3: TGTGCCAGCAGTTGGGGAGCGGTTTACGAGCAGTACTTC.

The chain employs TRBV29-1 and TRBJ1-1; D may be TRBD1 (5 bases). Germline V gene lookup returns CDR1 SQVTM and CDR2 ANQGSEA. There are 14 residues in the CDR3. V was clipped by 3 bases and J by 5 bases, with 16 bases between them. The CDR3 DNA sequence: TGCAGCGTTGACCCCCAGGGTTCACGGACTGAAGCTTTCTTT. Translating gives CSVDPQGSRTEAFF.

The chain carries TRBV7-8 and TRBJ1-2; D unclear. Between the trimmed V and J ends, which lost 1 base and 2 bases, there was a span of 8 bases. The germline gives CDR1 SGHVS, CDR2 FQNEAQ. The length of the CDR3 is 14 residues. CDR3 in amino acids: CASSLDNTNYGYTF. The DNA of the CDR3 is TGTGCCAGCAGCTTAGATAACACGAACTATGGCTACACCTTC.

The chain employs TRBV6-5 and TRBJ2-4, with TRBD1 matching over 8 bases. The CDR3 loop spans 13 amino acids. V lost 6 bases and J lost 7; bases outside the gene matches: 5. Germline CDR1 is MNHEY and CDR2 is SVGAGI. The CDR3 is CASRQGGLNIQYF. The DNA of the CDR3 is TGTGCCAGCAGACAGGGGGGACTGAACATTCAGTACTTC.

This chain joins TRBV6-1 and TRBJ2-7, with 11 bases identical to TRBD2. The germline V gene encodes CDR1 MNHNS and CDR2 SASEGT. The CDR3 covers 14 residues. With V trimmed by 5 bases and J by 4 bases, 4 bases remained unmatched. CDR3 nucleotides: TGTGCCAGCAGTCTAGCGGGAGGTCCTTACGAGCAGTACTTC. The encoded protein is CASSLAGGPYEQYF.

This chain's CDR3 is CASSGGQGEGGYTF. CDR3 DNA sequence: TGTGCCAGCAGCGGAGGACAGGGGGAAGGTGGCTACACCTTC. The J gene is TRBJ1-2, the V gene TRBV7-6; 10 nucleotides line up with TRBD1. The CDR3 is made up of 14 amino acids. Germline CDR1 is SGHVS and CDR2 is FNYEAQ. Losses at the gene ends were 5 bases for V and 7 bases for J; bases not matched to a gene: 7.

The chain recombines TRBV6-6 with TRBJ1-2, with D perhaps TRBD1 (6 bases). V was cut by 0 bases and J by 6 bases, with 11 bases left in between. Germline V gives CDR1 MNHNY, CDR2 SVGAGI (reference sequence). The CDR3 contains 14 residues. The chain's CDR3 is CASSYSARGDGYTF. The CDR3 DNA reads as TGTGCCAGCAGTTACTCGGCCAGGGGTGATGGCTACACCTTC.

The gene calls are TRBV2 and TRBJ2-7, with 8 bases lining up with TRBD1. In germline, CDR1 is SNHLY, CDR2 FYNNEI. This CDR3 comprises 14 residues. Germline trimming cut 7 bases from V and 2 bases from J; bases unmatched to any gene: 7. The chain's CDR3 is CASTGQGSAYEQYF. The CDR3, as DNA: TGTGCCAGCACTGGACAGGGTTCTGCCTACGAGCAGTACTTC.

The V and J genes are TRBV5-1 and TRBJ1-1; a possible D gene is TRBD1 (6 bases). The CDR3 length is 15 residues. V was cut by 2 bases and J by 2 bases, with 13 bases left in between. Per the germline V gene, CDR1 is SGHRS and CDR2 is YFSETQ. The DNA for the CDR3 is TGCGCCAGCAGCTTTGTTTCAGGGGTAAACACTGAAGCTTTCTTT. Its protein product is CASSFVSGVNTEAFF.

The chain carries TRBV19 and TRBJ2-2; 9 positions agree with TRBD1. V lost 1 base to trimming and J lost 0 bases; unmatched junction nucleotides: 3. CDR3 length equals 17 residues. Germline CDR1 and CDR2: LNHDA and SQIVND (reference sequence). The CDR3 DNA reads as TGTGCCAGTAGTATAGCCCGGACAGGGGCGAACACCGGGGAGCTGTTTTTT. This translates into CASSIARTGANTGELFF.

DNA of the CDR3: TGTGCCAGCAGCTTGAGTCAAGCGCGACTATTCAATGAGCAGTTCTTC. This translates into CASSLSQARLFNEQFF. This chain uses TRBV5-6 with TRBJ2-1; a weak D match, TRBD2 (5 bases). CDR1 and CDR2 (germline): SGHDT, YYEEEE. The ends were cut back, 1 base at V and 6 bases at J, with 17 bases in the middle. The CDR3 runs 16 residues.

This clone was seen once. The rearrangement links TRBV6-5 to TRBJ1-1; TRBD1 aligns across 12 bases. The germline CDR1 and CDR2 sequences are MNHEY and SVGAGI. V trimming: 6 bases; J trimming: 5 bases; junction bases outside the gene matches: 7. This CDR3 has 15 residues. CDR3 residues: CASRGTGGMVTEAFF. The CDR3 nucleotides are TGTGCCAGCAGAGGGACAGGGGGCATGGTGACTGAAGCTTTCTTT.

This sequence joins TRBV5-6 and TRBJ2-2; a weak D match, TRBD1 (5 bases). The V gene lost 4 bases and the J gene lost 6 bases, with 13 bases spanning the gap. Germline V gene sequence: CDR1 SGHDT, CDR2 YYEEEE. The CDR3 loop spans 14 amino acids. CDR3 sequence: CASSQQGGPGELFF. In DNA form, the CDR3 reads TGTGCCAGCAGCCAGCAGGGTGGGCCCGGGGAGCTGTTTTTT.

The chain couples TRBV27 to TRBJ2-7; unclear D gene. From germline, CDR1 is MNHEY and CDR2 SMNVEV (reference sequence). V dropped 5 bases and J dropped 0 bases, with 11 bases sitting between them. The CDR3 runs 14 residues. Here the CDR3 reads CASSRRFYSYEQYF. As DNA, the CDR3 is TGTGCCAGCAGTAGAAGATTCTACTCCTACGAGCAGTACTTC.

This clone was detected only a few times. V and J are TRBV28 and TRBJ2-2; 10 nucleotides line up with TRBD2. CDR1 and CDR2 (germline): MDHEN, SYDVKM. Trimming removed 7 bases from V and 7 bases from J; junction bases left unmatched: 6. This CDR3 contains 14 residues. CDR3 amino acids: CASIRTSGGGELFF. In DNA, the CDR3 is TGTGCCAGCATTCGGACTAGCGGCGGCGGGGAGCTGTTTTTT.

The chain joins TRBV6-6 to TRBJ2-7, with 10 bases lining up with TRBD2. The CDR3 spans 15 residues. V dropped 7 bases and J dropped 2; count of bases not matched to a gene: 8. CDR1 and CDR2 from the germline V gene are MNHNY and SVGAGI (reference sequence). CDR3 sequence (DNA): TGTGCCAGCAAAGCCGGGAGCGGGGGGGCCTACGAGCAGTACTTC. Residues: CASKAGSGGAYEQYF.

The rearrangement uses TRBV2 and TRBJ1-2; 8 bases map to TRBD1. The junction had 12 bases not matched to a gene; V was cut back by 6 bases and J by 6 bases. Germline V gives CDR1 SNHLY, CDR2 FYNNEI. The CDR3 spans 15 residues. The CDR3 DNA sequence: TGTGCCAGCAGAGGAGCGGACAGGGAAGGGGATGGCTACACCTTC. Amino acid sequence: CASRGADREGDGYTF.

V is TRBV27 and J is TRBJ1-5; the match to TRBD1 covers 8 bases. This CDR3 is 13 amino acids long. Trimming removed 8 bases from V and 5 bases from J; junction bases left unmatched: 5. Per the germline V gene, CDR1 is MNHEY and CDR2 is SMNVEV (reference sequence). The CDR3 is CASRTGSHQPQHF. DNA of the CDR3: TGTGCCAGCCGGACAGGGAGTCATCAGCCCCAGCATTTT.

This clone appeared a single time. The rearrangement joins TRBV7-2 to TRBJ2-3, with 8 positions matching TRBD2. This CDR3 comprises 13 residues. The germline gives CDR1 SGHTA, CDR2 FQGNSA. V lost 1 base and J lost 11; bases outside the gene matches: 5. This chain's CDR3 is CASSLEAGGRQYF. The CDR3 DNA is TGTGCCAGCAGCTTAGAGGCGGGAGGCAGGCAGTATTTT. Combining the CDR3 with reference TRBV7-2 and TRBJ2-3 gives the whole variable domain GAGVSQSPSNKVTEKGKDVELRCDPISGHTALYWYRQSLGQGLEFLIYFQGNSAPDKSGLPSDRFSAERTGGSVSTLTIQRTQQEDSAVYLCASSLEAGGRQYFGPGTRLTVL.

The J gene is TRBJ2-1, the V gene TRBV28; 10 nucleotides align to TRBD1. J was trimmed by 6 bases and V by 2 bases; bases with no gene match: 4. Germline CDR1 is MDHEN and CDR2 is SYDVKM. The CDR3 sequence is 15 residues long. In DNA form, the CDR3 reads TGTGCCAGCAGTTTAAGGGGACAGGGGTCCAATGAGCAGTTCTTC. Translated, it gives CASSLRGQGSNEQFF.